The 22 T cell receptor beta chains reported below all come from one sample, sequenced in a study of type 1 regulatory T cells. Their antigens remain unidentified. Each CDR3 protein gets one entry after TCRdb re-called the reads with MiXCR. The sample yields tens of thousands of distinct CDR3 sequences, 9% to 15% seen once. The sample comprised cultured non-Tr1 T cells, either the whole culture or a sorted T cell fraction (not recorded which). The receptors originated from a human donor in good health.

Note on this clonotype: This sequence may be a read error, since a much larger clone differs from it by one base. The CDR3 nucleotides are TGTGCCAGCAGCCCCTCTCCCGTCGGGGAAGGCGAGCAGTACTTC. This translates into CASSPSPVGEGEQYF. This chain links TRBV7-9 with TRBJ2-7; tentative D call: TRBD2 (5 bases). The V gene's germline CDR1 is SEHNR and CDR2 FQNEAQ (reference sequence). This CDR3 region has 15 residues. Trimming took off 5 bases at V and 6 bases at J, with 20 bases between the two ends.

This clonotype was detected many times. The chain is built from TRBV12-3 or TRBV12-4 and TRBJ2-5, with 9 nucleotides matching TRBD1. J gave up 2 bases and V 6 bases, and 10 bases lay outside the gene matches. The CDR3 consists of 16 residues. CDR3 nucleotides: TGTGCCAGCAGACCGACGGACAGGGGCCATCAAGAGACCCAGTACTTC. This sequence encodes CASRPTDRGHQETQYF.

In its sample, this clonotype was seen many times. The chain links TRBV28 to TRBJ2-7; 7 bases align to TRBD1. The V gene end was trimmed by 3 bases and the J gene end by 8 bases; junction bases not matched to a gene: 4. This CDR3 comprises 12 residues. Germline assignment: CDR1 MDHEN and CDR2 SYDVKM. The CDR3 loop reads CASSLLTGKQYF. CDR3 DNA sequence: TGTGCCAGCAGTTTGCTGACAGGGAAGCAGTACTTC.

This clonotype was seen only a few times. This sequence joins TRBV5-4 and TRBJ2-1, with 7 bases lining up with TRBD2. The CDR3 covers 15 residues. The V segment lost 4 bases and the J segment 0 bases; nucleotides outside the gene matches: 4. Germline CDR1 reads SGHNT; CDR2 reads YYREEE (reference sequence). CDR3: CASSDGLGSYNEQFF. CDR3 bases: TGTGCCAGCAGCGACGGACTAGGCTCCTACAATGAGCAGTTCTTC. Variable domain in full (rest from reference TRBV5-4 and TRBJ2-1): ETGVTQSPTHLIKTRGQQVTLRCSSQSGHNTVSWYQQALGQGPQFIFQYYREEENGRGNFPPRFSGLQFPNYSSELNVNALELDDSALYLCASSDGLGSYNEQFFGPGTRLTVL.

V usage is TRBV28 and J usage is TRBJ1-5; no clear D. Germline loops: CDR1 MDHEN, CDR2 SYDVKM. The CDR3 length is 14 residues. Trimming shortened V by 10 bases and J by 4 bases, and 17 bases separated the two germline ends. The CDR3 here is CATLEYSLNQPQHF. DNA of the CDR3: TGTGCCACCCTCGAGTACAGTTTAAATCAGCCCCAGCATTTT.

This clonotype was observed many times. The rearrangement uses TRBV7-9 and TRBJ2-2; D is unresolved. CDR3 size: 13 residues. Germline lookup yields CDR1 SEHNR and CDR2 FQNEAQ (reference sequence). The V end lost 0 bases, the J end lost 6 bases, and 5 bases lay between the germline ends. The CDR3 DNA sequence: TGTGCCAGCAGCTTAGCGGGATCCGGGGAGCTGTTTTTT. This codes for CASSLAGSGELFF.

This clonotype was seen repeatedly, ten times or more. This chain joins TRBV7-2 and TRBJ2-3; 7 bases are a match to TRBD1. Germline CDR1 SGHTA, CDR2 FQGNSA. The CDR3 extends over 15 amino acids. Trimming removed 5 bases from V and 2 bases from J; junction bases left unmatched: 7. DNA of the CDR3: TGTGCCAGCAGCCGTACAGGGGCTGACACAGATACGCAGTATTTT. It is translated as CASSRTGADTDTQYF.

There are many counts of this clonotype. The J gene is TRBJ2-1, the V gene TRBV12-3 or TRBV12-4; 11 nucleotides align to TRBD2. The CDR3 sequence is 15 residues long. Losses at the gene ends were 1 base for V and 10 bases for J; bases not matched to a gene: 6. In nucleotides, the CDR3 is TGTGCCAGCAGTTTAGGGACTAGCGGGCCCAGAGAGCAGTTCTTC. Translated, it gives CASSLGTSGPREQFF.

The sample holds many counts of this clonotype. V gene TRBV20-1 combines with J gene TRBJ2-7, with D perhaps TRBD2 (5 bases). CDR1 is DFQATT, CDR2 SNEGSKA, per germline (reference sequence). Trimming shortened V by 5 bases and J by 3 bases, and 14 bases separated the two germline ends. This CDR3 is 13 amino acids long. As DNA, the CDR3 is TGCAGTGCTGGCAAGGGCGGACTCTACGAGCAGTACTTC. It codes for CSAGKGGLYEQYF.

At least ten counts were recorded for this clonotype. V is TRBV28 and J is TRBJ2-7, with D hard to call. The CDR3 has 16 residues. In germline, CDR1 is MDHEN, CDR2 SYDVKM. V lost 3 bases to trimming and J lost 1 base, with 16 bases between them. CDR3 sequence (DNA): TGTGCCAGCAGTTTGCATTTGGCAGAACTATCCTACGAGCAGTACTTC. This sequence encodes CASSLHLAELSYEQYF. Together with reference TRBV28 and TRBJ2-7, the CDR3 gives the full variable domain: DVKVTQSSRYLVKRTGEKVFLECVQDMDHENMFWYRQDPGLGLRLIYFSYDVKMKEKGDIPEGYSVSREKKERFSLILESASTNQTSMYLCASSLHLAELSYEQYFGPGTRLTVT.

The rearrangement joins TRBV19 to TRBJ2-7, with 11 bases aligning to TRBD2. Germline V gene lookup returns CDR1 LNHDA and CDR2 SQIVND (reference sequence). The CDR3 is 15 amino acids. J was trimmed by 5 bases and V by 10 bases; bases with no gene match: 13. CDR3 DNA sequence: TGTGCCACTAAGGGGACTAGCGGACCAGGACACGAGCAGTACTTC. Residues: CATKGTSGPGHEQYF.

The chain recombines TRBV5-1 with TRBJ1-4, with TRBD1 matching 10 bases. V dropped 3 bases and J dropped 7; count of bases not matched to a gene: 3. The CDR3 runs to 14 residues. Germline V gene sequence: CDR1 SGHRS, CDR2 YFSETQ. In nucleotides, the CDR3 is TGCGCCAGCAGCTGGGACAGGGGTGGTGAAAAACTGTTTTTT. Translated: CASSWDRGGEKLFF. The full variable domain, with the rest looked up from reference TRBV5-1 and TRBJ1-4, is KAGVTQTPRYLIKTRGQQVTLSCSPISGHRSVSWYQQTPGQGLQFLFEYFSETQRNKGNFPGRFSGRQFSNSRSEMNVSTLELGDSALYLCASSWDRGGEKLFFGSGTQLSVL.

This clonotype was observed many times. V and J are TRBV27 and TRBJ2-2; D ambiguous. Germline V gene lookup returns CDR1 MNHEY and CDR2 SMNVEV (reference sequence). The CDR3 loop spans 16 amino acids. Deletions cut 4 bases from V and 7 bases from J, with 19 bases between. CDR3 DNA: TGTGCCAGCAGTTCCGCCGTACGGATTCGGTACGGGGAGCTGTTTTTT. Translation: CASSSAVRIRYGELFF.

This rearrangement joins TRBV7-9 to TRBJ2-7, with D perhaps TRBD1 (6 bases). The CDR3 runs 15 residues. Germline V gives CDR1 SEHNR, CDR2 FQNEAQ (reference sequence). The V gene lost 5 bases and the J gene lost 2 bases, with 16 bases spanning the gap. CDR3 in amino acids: CASSKDSADPYEQYF. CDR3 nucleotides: TGTGCCAGCAGCAAGGACAGCGCCGACCCCTACGAGCAGTACTTC.

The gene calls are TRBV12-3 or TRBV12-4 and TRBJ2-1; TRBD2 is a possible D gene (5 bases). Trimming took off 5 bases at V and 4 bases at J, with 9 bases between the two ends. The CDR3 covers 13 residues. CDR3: CASSPGRYNEQFF. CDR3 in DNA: TGTGCCAGCAGTCCGGGGAGATACAATGAGCAGTTCTTC.

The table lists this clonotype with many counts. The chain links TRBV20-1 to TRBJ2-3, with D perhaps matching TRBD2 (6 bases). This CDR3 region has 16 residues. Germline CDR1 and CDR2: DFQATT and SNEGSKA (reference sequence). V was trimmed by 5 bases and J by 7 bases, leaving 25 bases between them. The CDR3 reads CSAPSDIADSFYTQYF. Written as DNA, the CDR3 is TGCAGTGCTCCTTCCGATATAGCGGATTCTTTTTATACGCAGTATTTT.

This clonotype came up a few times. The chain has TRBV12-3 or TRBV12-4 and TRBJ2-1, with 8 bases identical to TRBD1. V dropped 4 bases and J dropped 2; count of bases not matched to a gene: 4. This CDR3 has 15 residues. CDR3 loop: CASSSGTGPYNEQFF. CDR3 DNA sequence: TGTGCCAGCAGTTCCGGGACAGGTCCCTACAATGAGCAGTTCTTC.

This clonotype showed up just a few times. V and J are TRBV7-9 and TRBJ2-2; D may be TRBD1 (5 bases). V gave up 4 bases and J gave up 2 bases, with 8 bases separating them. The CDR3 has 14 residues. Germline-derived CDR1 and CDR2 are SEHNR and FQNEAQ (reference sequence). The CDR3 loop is CASSSGHNTGELFF. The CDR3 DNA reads TGTGCCAGCAGCTCAGGACACAACACCGGGGAGCTGTTTTTT.

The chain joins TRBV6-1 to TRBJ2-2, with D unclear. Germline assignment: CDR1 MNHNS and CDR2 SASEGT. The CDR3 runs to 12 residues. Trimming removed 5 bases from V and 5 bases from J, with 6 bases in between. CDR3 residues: CASSRTTGELFF. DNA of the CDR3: TGTGCCAGCAGTCGGACGACCGGGGAGCTGTTTTTT.

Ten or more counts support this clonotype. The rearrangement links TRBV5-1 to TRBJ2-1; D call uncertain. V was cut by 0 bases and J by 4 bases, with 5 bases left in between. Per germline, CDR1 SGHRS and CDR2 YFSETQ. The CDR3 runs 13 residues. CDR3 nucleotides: TGCGCCAGCAGCTTGGGGGCGTACAATGAGCAGTTCTTC. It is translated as CASSLGAYNEQFF. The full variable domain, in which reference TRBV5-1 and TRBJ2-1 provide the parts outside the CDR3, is KAGVTQTPRYLIKTRGQQVTLSCSPISGHRSVSWYQQTPGQGLQFLFEYFSETQRNKGNFPGRFSGRQFSNSRSEMNVSTLELGDSALYLCASSLGAYNEQFFGPGTRLTVL.

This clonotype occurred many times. CDR3 amino acids: CAWDPSGANVLTF. CDR3 bases: TGTGCCTGGGACCCCTCTGGGGCCAACGTCCTGACTTTC. The chain combines TRBV30 with TRBJ2-6; D gene uncertain. V was clipped by 5 bases and J by 0 bases, with 5 bases between them. The CDR3 contains 13 residues. CDR1 is GTSNPN and CDR2 is SVGIG in the germline V gene (reference sequence). Combining the CDR3 with reference TRBV30 and TRBJ2-6 gives the whole variable domain SQTIHQWPATLVQPVGSPLSLECTVEGTSNPNLYWYRQAAGRGLQLLFYSVGIGQISSEVPQNLSASRPQDRQFILSSKKLLLSDSGFYLCAWDPSGANVLTFGAGSRLTVL.

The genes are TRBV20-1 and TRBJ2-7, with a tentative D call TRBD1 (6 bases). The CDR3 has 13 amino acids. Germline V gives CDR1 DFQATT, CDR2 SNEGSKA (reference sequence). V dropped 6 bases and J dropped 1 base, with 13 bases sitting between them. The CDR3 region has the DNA TGCAGTGCCACGAAGGACAGTTCCTACGAGCAGTACTTC. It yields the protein CSATKDSSYEQYF.